These 15 T cell receptor beta chains originate from one sample sequenced in a study of control samples from healthy donors and cancer patients. The repertoire was sequenced with immunoSEQ multiplex PCR; TCRdb's copy has only in-frame clones and lacks some. Of about 150,000 clones detected, roughly 92% appear once; the ten largest clones hold 1.1% to 1.5%. The specimen was blood. These receptors originate from a woman under 30 in good health.

The sample holds one count of this clone. This chain links TRBV9 with TRBJ1-2; D gene unclear. CDR3 length: 12 amino acids. The V and J ends lost 4 bases and 1 base respectively, with 5 bases between them. Germline V CDR1 and CDR2: SGDLS, YYNGEE. CDR3: CASSSFNYGYTF. For the CDR3, the DNA is TGTGCCAGCAGCTCATTTAACTATGGCTACACCTTC. Supplemented by reference TRBV9 and TRBJ1-2, the full variable domain reads DSGVTQTPKHLITATGQRVTLRCSPRSGDLSVYWYQQSLDQGLQFLIQYYNGEERAKGNILERFSAQQFPDLHSELNLSSLELGDSALYFCASSSFNYGYTFGSGTRLTVV.

In DNA, the CDR3 is TGTGCCAGCAGATCTGGACCCAACACTGAAGCTTTCTTT. Encoded protein: CASRSGPNTEAFF. The chain carries TRBV12-3 or TRBV12-4 and TRBJ1-1; D remains unclear. The ends were cut back, 6 bases at V and 2 bases at J, with 10 bases in the middle. The CDR3 has 13 residues.

This chain connects TRBV19 to TRBJ2-7; weak D call: TRBD1 (6 bases). Germline CDR1 reads LNHDA; CDR2 reads SQIVND (reference sequence). The CDR3 spans 14 residues. Trimming removed 4 bases from V and 2 bases from J, with 12 bases in between. The CDR3: CASSRSQGPYEQYF. In DNA form, the CDR3 reads TGTGCCAGTAGTAGATCACAGGGTCCCTACGAGCAGTACTTC.

CDR3 sequence (DNA): TGTGCCAGCAGTTATGCCCCGGAGGAGCAGTACTTC. This sequence encodes CASSYAPEEQYF. This rearrangement joins TRBV6-2 or TRBV6-3 to TRBJ2-7; no clear D. V shed 3 bases and J shed 7 bases, with 10 bases lying between them. CDR1 and CDR2 from the germline V gene are MNHEY and SVGEGT. The CDR3 spans 12 residues.

Worth noting for this clone: Distinct nucleotide sequences in the sample also encode this CDR3. V usage is TRBV24-1 and J usage is TRBJ2-5, with D perhaps TRBD2 (7 bases). V gave up 3 bases and J gave up 5 bases, with 12 bases separating them. CDR3 length equals 14 residues. In germline, CDR1 is KGHDR, CDR2 SFDVKD. The CDR3 protein is CATSDPGGGETQYF. The CDR3 DNA is TGTGCCACCAGTGATCCGGGGGGCGGTGAGACCCAGTACTTC.

This chain joins TRBV3-1 (or the pseudogene TRBV3-2) and TRBJ1-1; D possibly corresponds to TRBD1 (5 bases). The V end lost 4 bases, the J end lost 6 bases, and 33 bases lay between the germline ends. The V gene's germline CDR1 is LGHDT and CDR2 YNNKEL (reference sequence). The CDR3 is 20 residues long. The CDR3 DNA reads as TGTGCCAGCAGCCTCCCCCTCGTTTCGCCCAGCCAGAGGGGAATAGCTGAAGCTTTCTTT. Protein: CASSLPLVSPSQRGIAEAFF.

This clone was seen only once. This chain joins TRBV13 and TRBJ1-1; D remains ambiguous. Germline V gives CDR1 PRHDT, CDR2 FYEKMQ (reference sequence). CDR3 length equals 15 residues. The V and J ends lost 5 bases and 6 bases respectively, with 19 bases between them. The CDR3 sequence is CASSARGEGSPEAFF. CDR3 nucleotide sequence: TGTGCCAGCAGCGCCCGGGGAGAAGGGAGCCCTGAAGCTTTCTTT.

V and J are TRBV24-1 and TRBJ1-2, with 7 bases fitting TRBD1. The V and J ends lost 1 base and 7 bases, in that order; junction bases with no gene match: 8. The CDR3 is 15 amino acids. Germline assignment: CDR1 KGHDR and CDR2 SFDVKD. DNA of the CDR3: TGTGCCACCAGTGATTTAGGGGGCGCAATGGGTGGCTACACCTTC. Translated: CATSDLGGAMGGYTF.

The V and J genes are TRBV18 and TRBJ2-7; D is unresolved. Trimming left V 3 bases short and J 5 bases short, with 8 bases between. CDR1 and CDR2 from the germline V gene are KGHSH and LQKENI. The CDR3 is 12 amino acids. CDR3 residues: CASSPGSDEQYF. CDR3 in DNA: TGTGCCAGCTCACCCGGGTCCGACGAGCAGTACTTC.

The chain couples TRBV10-1 to TRBJ2-3; 11 positions match TRBD1. Germline-derived CDR1 and CDR2 are WNHNN and SYGVQD (reference sequence). With 4 bases clipped from V and 2 bases from J, the junction kept 5 bases outside the gene matches. The CDR3 runs to 16 residues. The CDR3 spells CASSGRDRGFTDTQYF. The CDR3 DNA follows: TGCGCCAGCAGTGGAAGGGACAGGGGGTTCACAGATACGCAGTATTTT.

The genes are TRBV7-2 and TRBJ2-7, with D possibly TRBD1 on 5 matching bases. The CDR3 consists of 17 residues. Germline CDR1 reads SGHTA; CDR2 reads FQGNSA. The V end was cut by 3 bases, the J end by 0 bases, with 18 bases between. As DNA, the CDR3 is TGTGCCAGCAGCTTCCACCTTTTGGCAGGGATCTCCTACGAGCAGTACTTC. Protein product: CASSFHLLAGISYEQYF.

This chain connects TRBV28 to TRBJ1-3; D perhaps matches TRBD1 (5 bases). This CDR3 contains 15 residues. Germline loops: CDR1 MDHEN, CDR2 SYDVKM. The V end was cut by 3 bases, the J end by 0 bases, with 9 bases between. The CDR3 DNA is TGTGCCAGCAGTTTGAGCGGACACTCTGGAAACACCATATATTTT. Translation: CASSLSGHSGNTIYF.

The rearrangement joins TRBV6-5 to TRBJ1-2, with a weak D call TRBD1 (5 bases). The V end lost 10 bases, the J end lost 0 bases, and 9 bases lay between the germline ends. The CDR3 sequence is 12 residues long. In germline, CDR1 is MNHEY, CDR2 SVGAGI. In nucleotides, the CDR3 is TGTGCCATGAGACAGACTAACTATGGCTACACCTTC. Translating it yields CAMRQTNYGYTF.

The chain combines TRBV4-2 with TRBJ1-2, with 7 bases identical to TRBD1. Germline V gives CDR1 LGHNA, CDR2 YNFKEQ. Trimming at V came to 0 bases and at J to 7 bases, leaving 11 bases not matched to a gene. The CDR3 loop spans 16 amino acids. CDR3 nucleotide sequence: TGTGCCAGCAGCCAAGATCTGAAGGGGGCGCCGGGTGGCTACACCTTC. Its protein is CASSQDLKGAPGGYTF.

This chain joins TRBV7-9 and TRBJ2-7; D is undetermined. The length of the CDR3 is 15 residues. Germline values: CDR1 SEHNR, CDR2 FQNEAQ (reference sequence). V dropped 5 bases and J dropped 6 bases, with 20 bases sitting between them. CDR3 sequence: CASSPSAPVRSEQYF. The CDR3 region has the DNA TGTGCCAGCAGCCCCTCGGCCCCGGTGAGGAGCGAGCAGTACTTC.